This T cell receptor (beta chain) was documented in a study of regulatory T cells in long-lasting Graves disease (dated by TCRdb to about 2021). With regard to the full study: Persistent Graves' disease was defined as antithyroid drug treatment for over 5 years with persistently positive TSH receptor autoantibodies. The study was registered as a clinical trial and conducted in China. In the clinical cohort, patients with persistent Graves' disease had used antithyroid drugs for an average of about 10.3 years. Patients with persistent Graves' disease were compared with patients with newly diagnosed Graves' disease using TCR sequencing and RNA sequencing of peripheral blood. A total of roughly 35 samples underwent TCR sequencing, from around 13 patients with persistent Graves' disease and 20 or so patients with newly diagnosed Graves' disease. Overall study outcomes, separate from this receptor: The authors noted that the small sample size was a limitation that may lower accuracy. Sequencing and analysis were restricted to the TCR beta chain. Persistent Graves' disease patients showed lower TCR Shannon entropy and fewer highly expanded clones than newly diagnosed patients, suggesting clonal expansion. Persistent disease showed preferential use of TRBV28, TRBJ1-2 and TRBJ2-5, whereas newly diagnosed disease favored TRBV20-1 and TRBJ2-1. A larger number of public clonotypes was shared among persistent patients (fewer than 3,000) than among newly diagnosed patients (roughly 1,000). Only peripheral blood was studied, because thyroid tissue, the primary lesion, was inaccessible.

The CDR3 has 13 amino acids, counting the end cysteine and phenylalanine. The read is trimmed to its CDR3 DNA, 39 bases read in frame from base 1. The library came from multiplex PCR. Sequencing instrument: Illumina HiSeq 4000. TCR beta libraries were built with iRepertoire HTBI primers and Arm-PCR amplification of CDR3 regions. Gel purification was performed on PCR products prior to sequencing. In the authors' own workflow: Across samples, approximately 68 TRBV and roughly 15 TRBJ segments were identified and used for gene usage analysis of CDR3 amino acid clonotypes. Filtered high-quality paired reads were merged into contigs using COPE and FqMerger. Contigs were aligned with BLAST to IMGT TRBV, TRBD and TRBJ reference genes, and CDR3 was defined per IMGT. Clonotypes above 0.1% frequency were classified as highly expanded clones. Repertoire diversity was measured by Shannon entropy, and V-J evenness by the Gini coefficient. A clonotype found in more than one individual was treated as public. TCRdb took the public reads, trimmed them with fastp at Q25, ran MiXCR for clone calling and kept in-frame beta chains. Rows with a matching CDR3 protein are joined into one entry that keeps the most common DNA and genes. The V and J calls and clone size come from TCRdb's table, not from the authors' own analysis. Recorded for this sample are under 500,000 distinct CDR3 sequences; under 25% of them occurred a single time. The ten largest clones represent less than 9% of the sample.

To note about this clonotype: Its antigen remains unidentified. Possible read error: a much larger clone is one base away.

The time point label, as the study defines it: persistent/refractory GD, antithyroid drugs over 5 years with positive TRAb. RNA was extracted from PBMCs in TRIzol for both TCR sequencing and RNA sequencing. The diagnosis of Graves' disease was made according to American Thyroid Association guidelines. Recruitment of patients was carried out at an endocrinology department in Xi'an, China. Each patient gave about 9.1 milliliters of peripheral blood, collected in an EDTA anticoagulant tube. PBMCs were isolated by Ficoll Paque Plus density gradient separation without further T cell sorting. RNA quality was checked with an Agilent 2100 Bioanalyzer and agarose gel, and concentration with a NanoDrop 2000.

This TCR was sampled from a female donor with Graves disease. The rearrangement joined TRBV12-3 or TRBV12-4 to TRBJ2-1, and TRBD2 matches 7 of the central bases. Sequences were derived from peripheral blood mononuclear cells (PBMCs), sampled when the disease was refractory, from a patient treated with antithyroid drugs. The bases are TGTGCCAGCAGCCTAGCGGTCTACAATGGGCAGTTCTTC. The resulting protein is CASSLAVYNGQFF.